Presented here are 24 T cell receptor beta chains from one specimen sequenced in a study of T-cell reconstitution after alpha-beta-depleted transplantation in children. Construction of the TCRbeta library involved unique molecular identifiers. TCRdb fed the PCR reads into MiXCR, producing one record per CDR3 protein. The sample has about 90,000 distinct CDR3 sequences, roughly 8.8% seen once; the top ten hold 5.5% to 7%. Sequences were derived from PBMCs from the stem cell graft donor, sampled from the stem cell graft. The receptors come from a human donor who donated a stem cell graft to a child with congenital amegakaryocytic thrombocytopenia.

A few counts support this clonotype. The V and J genes are TRBV7-3 and TRBJ2-7; D uncertain. V dropped 1 base and J dropped 2 bases, with 9 bases sitting between them. The germline V gene has CDR1 SGHTA and CDR2 FQGTGA. This CDR3 has 14 amino acids. The CDR3 DNA reads as TGTGCCAGCAGCTTAAGGCCCTACCCCTACGAGCAGTACTTC. Its translation is CASSLRPYPYEQYF.

The sample holds many counts of this clonotype. This chain links TRBV5-1 with TRBJ2-2; D not resolved. CDR3 size: 16 residues. CDR1 and CDR2 (germline): SGHRS, YFSETQ. Trimming removed 0 bases at V and 2 bases at J, with 11 bases between. CDR3 loop: CASSLVTARNTGELFF. CDR3 nucleotide sequence: TGCGCCAGCAGCTTGGTAACAGCTAGAAACACCGGGGAGCTGTTTTTT.

There are many counts of this clonotype. The rearrangement joins TRBV6-2 or TRBV6-3 to TRBJ2-7, with D hard to call. The CDR3 runs 12 residues. The V and J ends lost 5 bases and 5 bases respectively, with 10 bases between them. CDR1 and CDR2 (germline): MNHEY, SVGEGT. CDR3 nucleotide sequence: TGTGCCAGCAGTCTCAGACCAAACGAGCAGTACTTC. Translation: CASSLRPNEQYF.

This clonotype was picked up many times. The chain recombines TRBV3-1 with TRBJ1-1; 9 positions match TRBD1. J lost 5 bases, V lost 2 bases, and 6 bases had no gene match. Germline CDR1 and CDR2: LGHDT and YNNKEL (reference sequence). The CDR3 spans 15 residues. CDR3 sequence: CASSQQDRGRTEAFF. The CDR3 DNA follows: TGTGCCAGCAGCCAACAGGACAGGGGACGAACTGAAGCTTTCTTT.

The sample holds a few counts of this clonotype. The chain couples TRBV21-1 to TRBJ2-4; the D segment call TRBD2 is taken from the table without a DNA check. TRBV21-1 is labeled a pseudogene. The CDR3 is made up of 20 amino acids. The CDR3 DNA reads TGTGCCAGCAGCACACGTGAGGCTAGCGGGGGGTCCAGGGCCAAAAACATTCAGTACTTC. Residues: CASSTREASGGSRAKNIQYF.

This clonotype has at least ten counts. For the CDR3, the DNA is TGCAGTGCTAAGGACAGGAGGGGATATAGCAATCAGCCCCAGCATTTT. Translation gives CSAKDRRGYSNQPQHF. The V and J genes are TRBV20-1 and TRBJ1-5; 7 nucleotides match TRBD1. Germline loops: CDR1 DFQATT, CDR2 SNEGSKA (reference sequence). After removal of 4 bases from V and 0 bases from J, the junction contained 9 bases not matched to a gene. The CDR3 consists of 16 residues.

This clonotype was observed many times. The chain employs TRBV20-1 and TRBJ1-2; 10 bases line up with TRBD1. V trimming: 3 bases; J trimming: 5 bases; junction bases outside the gene matches: 3. Per the germline V gene, CDR1 is DFQATT and CDR2 is SNEGSKA (reference sequence). The CDR3 has 13 residues. In nucleotides, the CDR3 is TGCAGTGCTAGCGGACAGGGGGGGTATGGCTACACCTTC. Translating it yields CSASGQGGYGYTF.

This clonotype was observed many times. This chain links TRBV27 with TRBJ1-1; D remains unclear. The CDR3 contains 13 residues. Germline V gives CDR1 MNHEY, CDR2 SMNVEV (reference sequence). V shed 2 bases and J shed 1 base, with 5 bases lying between them. Here the CDR3 DNA reads TGTGCCAGCAGTTTAGAGGCGAACACTGAAGCTTTCTTT. It specifies CASSLEANTEAFF.

This clonotype was recorded at least ten times. The CDR3: CASSLEVGGYEQYF. CDR3 bases: TGCGCCAGCAGCTTGGAGGTAGGGGGCTACGAGCAGTACTTC. The V gene is TRBV5-1, the J gene TRBJ2-7; D may be TRBD1 (6 bases). Germline V CDR1 and CDR2: SGHRS, YFSETQ. Deletions cut 0 bases from V and 3 bases from J, with 10 bases between. The CDR3 loop spans 14 amino acids. Complete variable domain (other parts from reference TRBV5-1 and TRBJ2-7): KAGVTQTPRYLIKTRGQQVTLSCSPISGHRSVSWYQQTPGQGLQFLFEYFSETQRNKGNFPGRFSGRQFSNSRSEMNVSTLELGDSALYLCASSLEVGGYEQYFGPGTRLTVT.

Many counts were recorded for this clonotype. This rearrangement joins TRBV28 to TRBJ2-3; weak D call: TRBD1 (5 bases). The CDR3 runs 16 residues. V was clipped by 6 bases and J by 4 bases, with 20 bases between them. Germline V lookup: CDR1 MDHEN, CDR2 SYDVKM. The CDR3 DNA reads as TGTGCCAGCAGCCCTCAGGGTACTTTGGGTGCAGATACGCAGTATTTT. Amino acids: CASSPQGTLGADTQYF.

Ten or more counts support this clonotype. The chain joins TRBV7-2 to TRBJ2-3; D is uncertain. The CDR3 is made up of 14 amino acids. Germline values: CDR1 SGHTA, CDR2 FQGNSA. V gave up 2 bases and J gave up 3 bases, with 9 bases separating them. The CDR3 DNA reads TGTGCCAGCAGCTTAATGCCCGATACAGATACGCAGTATTTT. This sequence encodes CASSLMPDTDTQYF.

V usage is TRBV6-1 and J usage is TRBJ2-7, with D maybe TRBD2 (5 bases). The CDR3 has 13 amino acids. Looked up from germline, CDR1 is MNHNS and CDR2 is SASEGT. The germline V and J ends were trimmed by 5 bases and 3 bases, with 11 bases remaining between them. The CDR3 is CASSRTAYYEQYF. CDR3 DNA: TGTGCCAGCAGTAGGACTGCTTACTACGAGCAGTACTTC.

In this sample, this clonotype turned up many times. The chain carries TRBV12-3 or TRBV12-4 and TRBJ1-2, with no clear D. This CDR3 region has 15 residues. Trimming shortened V by 6 bases and J by 0 bases, and 14 bases separated the two germline ends. CDR3 nucleotides: TGTGCCAGCAGCCATCCCAGAGACTCTAACTATGGCTACACCTTC. It encodes CASSHPRDSNYGYTF.

This clonotype was counted ten times or more. The chain has TRBV12-3 or TRBV12-4 and TRBJ2-7, with D uncertain. The length of the CDR3 is 13 residues. V dropped 7 bases and J dropped 3 bases, with 13 bases sitting between them. The DNA for the CDR3 is TGTGCCAGCACCGATAATTTACACTACGAGCAGTACTTC. Its protein product is CASTDNLHYEQYF.

This chain connects TRBV5-4 to TRBJ2-2; TRBD2 agrees at 7 bases. Trimming at V came to 4 bases and at J to 6 bases, leaving 6 bases not matched to a gene. Germline-derived CDR1 and CDR2 are SGHNT and YYREEE (reference sequence). The CDR3 totals 14 residues. CDR3 region: CASSPGEGPGELFF. CDR3 sequence (DNA): TGTGCCAGCAGCCCCGGGGAGGGCCCCGGGGAGCTGTTTTTT.

This clonotype was counted between two and nine times. The chain combines TRBV30 with TRBJ1-1, with 7 bases that match TRBD1. Germline V gene sequence: CDR1 GTSNPN, CDR2 SVGIG (reference sequence). V was pared by 3 bases and J by 3 bases, with 7 bases of the junction left unmatched. The CDR3 extends over 14 amino acids. The CDR3 DNA reads as TGTGCCTGGAGGGGATGGACAGGTGACACTGAAGCTTTCTTT. Its translation is CAWRGWTGDTEAFF.

This clonotype was counted many times. The chain joins TRBV7-9 to TRBJ2-1; D gene unclear. Between the trimmed V and J ends, which lost 1 base and 6 bases, there was a span of 4 bases. Germline V gene lookup returns CDR1 SEHNR and CDR2 FQNEAQ (reference sequence). The CDR3 covers 12 residues. CDR3 sequence: CASSLVVNEQFF. CDR3 DNA sequence: TGTGCCAGCAGCTTAGTAGTCAATGAGCAGTTCTTC.

The rearrangement joins TRBV20-1 to TRBJ1-6; TRBD1 might be the D (5 bases). V lost 6 bases to trimming and J lost 9 bases, with 24 bases between them. Germline-derived CDR1 and CDR2 are DFQATT and SNEGSKA (reference sequence). The CDR3 is 16 amino acids. The CDR3 spells CSAPRGGAGVGSPLHF. CDR3 nucleotide sequence: TGCAGTGCGCCCCGAGGAGGGGCGGGAGTTGGTTCACCCCTCCACTTT.

This clonotype was observed many times. The chain links TRBV6-6 to TRBJ2-2, with a tentative D call TRBD2 (5 bases). The CDR3 totals 12 residues. The germline V gene has CDR1 MNHNY and CDR2 SVGAGI (reference sequence). V lost 8 bases and J 4 bases, leaving 8 bases between the germline ends. Here the CDR3 reads CASGLTTGELFF. The CDR3 region has the DNA TGTGCCAGCGGACTGACCACCGGGGAGCTGTTTTTT.

Only a few counts were recorded for this clonotype. CDR3 DNA sequence: TGTGCCAGCAGTGACAGGGGTCCGACAGATACGCAGTATTTT. Amino acids: CASSDRGPTDTQYF. The rearrangement links TRBV6-4 to TRBJ2-3, with a weak D call TRBD1 (5 bases). With 2 bases removed from V and 3 bases from J, the gap between germline ends came to 9 bases. Germline V lookup: CDR1 MRHNA, CDR2 SNTAGT. The CDR3 has 14 residues.

This clonotype was seen a handful of times. The V call is TRBV28, the J call TRBJ2-7; TRBD2 is a possible D gene (6 bases). CDR3 size: 18 residues. Trimming took off 4 bases at V and 3 bases at J, with 25 bases between the two ends. The germline CDR1 and CDR2 sequences are MDHEN and SYDVKM. CDR3 coding DNA: TGTGCCAGCAGTTCCGGGGGTGGTGGGGATAAAAGGGGCTACGAGCAGTACTTC. Translation gives CASSSGGGGDKRGYEQYF.

V gene TRBV28 combines with J gene TRBJ2-7; 9 bases fit TRBD2. CDR3 size: 16 residues. CDR1 MDHEN and CDR2 SYDVKM come from the germline V gene. V lost 10 bases, J lost 5 bases, and 18 bases stayed unmatched. In DNA, the CDR3 is TGTGCCATGGGCTCGGGGCCTAGCGGGATGTTTCACGAGCAGTACTTC. Its protein is CAMGSGPSGMFHEQYF.

This clonotype turned up a few times. The chain combines TRBV5-1 with TRBJ2-2; unclear D gene. The V gene's germline CDR1 is SGHRS and CDR2 YFSETQ. Trimming removed 5 bases from V and 6 bases from J, with 11 bases in between. This CDR3 is 13 amino acids long. The DNA for the CDR3 is TGCGCCAGCAGTCCAAACGGCCCCGGGGAGCTGTTTTTT. Encoded protein: CASSPNGPGELFF.

This clonotype was counted many times. The rearrangement links TRBV5-1 to TRBJ2-7; 8 nucleotides agree with TRBD1. CDR1 and CDR2 (germline): SGHRS, YFSETQ. The CDR3 consists of 15 residues. J was trimmed by 2 bases and V by 0 bases; bases with no gene match: 4. As DNA, the CDR3 is TGCGCCAGCAGCTTGGGCAGGACAGGGACCTACGAGCAGTACTTC. Its protein product is CASSLGRTGTYEQYF.